Listed below are T cell receptor beta chains from one sample, sequenced in a study of cytomegalovirus exposure and HLA in healthy donors. Measured with immunoSEQ multiplex PCR; TCRdb has only the in-frame clones, and not every one. This table holds 240,000 or so clones, approximately 86% found once. The sequenced sample was PBMCs. The receptors shown here come from a woman under 40 in good health and CMV-seropositive. The CDR3 runs from the conserved cysteine through the conserved F or W. Each record gives: J gene, D gene, clone size, V gene, CDR3 DNA, CDR3 protein. The D gene is left open where the match is weak. The size field is filled for only some rows; it gives once, few, many or a size class.

J: TRBJ2-3
D: -
size: once
V: TRBV7-9
DNA: TGTGCCAGCAGCTCACGGGACTTCTACACAGATACGCAGTATTTT
CDR3: CASSSRDFYTDTQYF

J: TRBJ2-7
D: -
size: once
V: TRBV6-6
DNA: TGTGCCAGCAGTCCACAGGTGGAGCAGTACTTC
CDR3: CASSPQVEQYF

J: TRBJ2-5
D: TRBD2
size: -
V: TRBV9
DNA: TGTGCCAGCAGCGTAGAACCGGGAGTAGCGGGCGAGACCCAGTACTTC
CDR3: CASSVEPGVAGETQYF

J: TRBJ2-3
D: -
size: -
V: TRBV5-8
DNA: TGTGCCAGCAGCTCAATTGCAGATACGCAGTATTTT
CDR3: CASSSIADTQYF

J: TRBJ2-7
D: TRBD2
size: -
V: TRBV28
DNA: TGTGCCAGCAGTTTAGTTAGCGGGAGGGCCGGGTCCTACGAGCAGTACTTC
CDR3: CASSLVSGRAGSYEQYF

J: TRBJ2-6
D: -
size: few
V: TRBV28
DNA: TGTGCCAGCAGGAAACGAGCGCCCGTCTCTGGGGCCAACGTCCTGACTTTC
CDR3: CASRKRAPVSGANVLTF

J: TRBJ2-3
D: TRBD2
size: -
V: TRBV7-3
DNA: TGTGCCAGCAGCCCAGCGGGAGCCGCAGATACGCAGTATTTT
CDR3: CASSPAGAADTQYF

J: TRBJ2-3
D: TRBD2
size: once
V: TRBV25-1
DNA: TGTGCCAGCAGTGTGACTAGCGGGACATCAGATACGCAGTATTTT
CDR3: CASSVTSGTSDTQYF

J: TRBJ1-2
D: -
size: -
V: TRBV29-1
DNA: TGCAGCGTTGCGACCGGACAGAACTATGGCTACACCTTC
CDR3: CSVATGQNYGYTF

J: TRBJ1-2
D: TRBD1
size: -
V: TRBV27
DNA: TGTGCCAGCAGTACAAACAGGGGGTGGTATGGCTACACCTTC
CDR3: CASSTNRGWYGYTF

J: TRBJ2-5
D: -
size: -
V: TRBV10-3
DNA: TGTGCCACCCAAGTCGGGGGAAGCCAAGAGACCCAGTACTTC
CDR3: CATQVGGSQETQYF

J: TRBJ1-1
D: -
size: many
V: TRBV19
DNA: TGTGCCAGTAAGGATTCAGGGATGCCTGAAGCTTTCTTT
CDR3: CASKDSGMPEAFF